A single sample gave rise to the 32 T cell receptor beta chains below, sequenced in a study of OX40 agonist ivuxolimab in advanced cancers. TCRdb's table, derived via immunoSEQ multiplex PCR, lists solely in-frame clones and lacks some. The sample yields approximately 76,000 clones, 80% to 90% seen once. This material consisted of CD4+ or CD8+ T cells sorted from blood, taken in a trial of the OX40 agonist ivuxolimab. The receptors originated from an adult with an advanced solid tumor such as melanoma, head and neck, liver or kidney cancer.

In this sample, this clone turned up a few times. CDR3 bases: TGTGCCAGCAGCCTCACAGGGGGCACTGAAGCTTTCTTT. This encodes CASSLTGGTEAFF. V usage is TRBV7-8 and J usage is TRBJ1-1; 8 nucleotides agree with TRBD1. Germline V gene sequence: CDR1 SGHVS, CDR2 FQNEAQ. This CDR3 comprises 13 residues. J was trimmed by 4 bases and V by 5 bases; bases with no gene match: 3.

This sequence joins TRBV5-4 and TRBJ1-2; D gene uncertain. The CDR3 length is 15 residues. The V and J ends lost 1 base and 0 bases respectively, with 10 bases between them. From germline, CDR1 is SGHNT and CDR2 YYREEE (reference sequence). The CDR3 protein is CASSLTQEANYGYTF. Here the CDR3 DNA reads TGTGCCAGCAGCTTGACGCAGGAAGCTAACTATGGCTACACCTTC.

CDR3 loop: CAWTNDRAGELFF. CDR3 coding DNA: TGTGCCTGGACCAACGACAGGGCCGGGGAGCTGTTTTTT. The V and J genes are TRBV30 and TRBJ2-2, with 7 bases lining up with TRBD1. This CDR3 is built from 13 residues. The V gene end was trimmed by 4 bases and the J gene end by 6 bases; junction bases not matched to a gene: 5. Germline V gene lookup returns CDR1 GTSNPN and CDR2 SVGIG (reference sequence).

CDR3 in amino acids: CASSPTSEIYEQYF. The CDR3 DNA reads as TGTGCCAGCTCACCGACTAGCGAAATCTACGAGCAGTACTTC. This chain connects TRBV18 to TRBJ2-7; 8 nucleotides agree with TRBD2. The CDR3 covers 14 residues. Germline CDR1 KGHSH, CDR2 LQKENI. J lost 3 bases, V lost 3 bases, and 4 bases had no gene match. Based on the CDR3 plus reference TRBV18 and TRBJ2-7, the full variable domain is NAGVMQNPRHLVRRRGQEARLRCSPMKGHSHVYWYRQLPEEGLKFMVYLQKENIIDESGMPKERFSAEFPKEGPSILRIQQVVRGDSAAYFCASSPTSEIYEQYFGPGTRLTVT.

CDR3 residues: CASSPQVGYEQYF. As DNA, the CDR3 is TGTGCCAGTAGTCCTCAGGTTGGCTACGAGCAGTACTTC. This sequence joins TRBV19 and TRBJ2-7; D remains ambiguous. Germline-derived CDR1 and CDR2 are LNHDA and SQIVND (reference sequence). Trimming cost V 5 bases and J 3 bases, with 11 bases left between them. CDR3 length: 13 amino acids.

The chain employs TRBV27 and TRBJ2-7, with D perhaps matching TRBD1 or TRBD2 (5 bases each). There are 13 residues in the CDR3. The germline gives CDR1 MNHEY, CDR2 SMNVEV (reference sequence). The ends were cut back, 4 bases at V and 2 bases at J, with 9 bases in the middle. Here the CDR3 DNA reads TGTGCCAGCAGTTGGGACGGAACCTACGAGCAGTACTTC. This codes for CASSWDGTYEQYF.

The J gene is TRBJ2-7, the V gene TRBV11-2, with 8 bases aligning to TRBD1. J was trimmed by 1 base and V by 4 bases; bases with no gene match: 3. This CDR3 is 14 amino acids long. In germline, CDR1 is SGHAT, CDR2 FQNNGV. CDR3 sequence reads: CASSYTGGSYEQYF. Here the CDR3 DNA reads TGTGCCAGCAGCTATACAGGGGGATCCTACGAGCAGTACTTC.

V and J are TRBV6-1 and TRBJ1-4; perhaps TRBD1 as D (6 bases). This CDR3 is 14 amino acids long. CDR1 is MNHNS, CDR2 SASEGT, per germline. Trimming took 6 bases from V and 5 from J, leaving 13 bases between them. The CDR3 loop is CASSSGTPNEKLFF. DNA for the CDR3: TGTGCCAGCAGCTCCGGGACACCGAATGAAAAACTGTTTTTT.

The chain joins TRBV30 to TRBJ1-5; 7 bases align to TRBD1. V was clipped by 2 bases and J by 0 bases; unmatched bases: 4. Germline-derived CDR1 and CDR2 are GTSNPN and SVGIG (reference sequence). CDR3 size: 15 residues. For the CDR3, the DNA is TGTGCCTGGAGTAGGGACAGTTTTAGCAATCAGCCCCAGCATTTT. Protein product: CAWSRDSFSNQPQHF. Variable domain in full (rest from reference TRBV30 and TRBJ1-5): SQTIHQWPATLVQPVGSPLSLECTVEGTSNPNLYWYRQAAGRGLQLLFYSVGIGQISSEVPQNLSASRPQDRQFILSSKKLLLSDSGFYLCAWSRDSFSNQPQHFGDGTRLSIL.

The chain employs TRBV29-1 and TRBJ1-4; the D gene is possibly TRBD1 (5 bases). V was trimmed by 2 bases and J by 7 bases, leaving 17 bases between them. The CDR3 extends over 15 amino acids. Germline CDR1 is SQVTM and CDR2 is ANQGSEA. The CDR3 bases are TGCAGCGTTGAAAGGTCCCAGGGAAAGGGTGAAAAACTGTTTTTT. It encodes CSVERSQGKGEKLFF. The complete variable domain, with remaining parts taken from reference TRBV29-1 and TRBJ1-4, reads SAVISQKPSRDICQRGTSLTIQCQVDSQVTMMFWYRQQPGQSLTLIATANQGSEATYESGFVIDKFPISRPNLTFSTLTVSNMSPEDSSIYLCSVERSQGKGEKLFFGSGTQLSVL.

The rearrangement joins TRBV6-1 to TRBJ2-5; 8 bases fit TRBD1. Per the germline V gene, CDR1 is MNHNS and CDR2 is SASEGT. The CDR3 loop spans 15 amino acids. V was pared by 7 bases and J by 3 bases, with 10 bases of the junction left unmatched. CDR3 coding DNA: TGTGCCAGCATCCCCACCGGGACAGGAGAAGAGACCCAGTACTTC. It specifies CASIPTGTGEETQYF.

This CDR3 reads CASRFGQAYGYTF. The CDR3 DNA is TGTGCCAGCAGGTTCGGGCAGGCATATGGCTACACCTTC. This chain connects TRBV27 to TRBJ1-2; no clear D gene. V was pared by 6 bases and J by 5 bases, with 13 bases between. The CDR3 contains 13 residues. Germline CDR1 MNHEY, CDR2 SMNVEV (reference sequence).

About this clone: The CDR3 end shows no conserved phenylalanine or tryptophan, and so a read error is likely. The CDR3 DNA is TGTGCCAGCAGTCGGACGGCTTCCTACGAGCAGTACCTC. This sequence encodes CASSRTASYEQYL. This chain connects TRBV6-5 to TRBJ2-7; no definite D call. Germline values: CDR1 MNHEY, CDR2 SVGAGI. CDR3 length equals 13 residues. Trimming took 5 bases from V and 1 from J, leaving 9 bases between them.

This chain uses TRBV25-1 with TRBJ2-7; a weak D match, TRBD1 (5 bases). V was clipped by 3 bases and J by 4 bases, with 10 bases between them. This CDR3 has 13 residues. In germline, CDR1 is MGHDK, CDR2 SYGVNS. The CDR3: CASSDRAPYEQYF. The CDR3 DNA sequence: TGTGCCAGCAGTGACAGGGCGCCTTACGAGCAGTACTTC.

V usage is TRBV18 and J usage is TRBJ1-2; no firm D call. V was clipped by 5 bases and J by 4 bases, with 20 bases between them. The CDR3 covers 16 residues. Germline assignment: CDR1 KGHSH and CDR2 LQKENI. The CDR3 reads CASSSDTTRVSYGYTF. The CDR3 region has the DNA TGTGCCAGCTCATCCGATACGACGAGGGTTAGCTATGGCTACACCTTC.

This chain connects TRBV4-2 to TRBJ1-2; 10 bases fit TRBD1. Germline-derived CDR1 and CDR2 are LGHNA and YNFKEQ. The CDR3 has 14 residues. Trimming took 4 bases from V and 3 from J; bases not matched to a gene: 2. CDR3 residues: CASSRDRGDYGYTF. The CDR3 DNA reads TGTGCCAGCAGCCGGGACAGGGGCGACTATGGCTACACCTTC.

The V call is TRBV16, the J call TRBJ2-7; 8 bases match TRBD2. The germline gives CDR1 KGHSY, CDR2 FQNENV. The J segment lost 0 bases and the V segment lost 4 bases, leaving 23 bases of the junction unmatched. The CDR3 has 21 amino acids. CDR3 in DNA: TGTGCCAGCAGCCCCCCTCGTCCACCGGGGGGGAGCTATGGAAACTCCTACGAGCAGTACTTC. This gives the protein CASSPPRPPGGSYGNSYEQYF.

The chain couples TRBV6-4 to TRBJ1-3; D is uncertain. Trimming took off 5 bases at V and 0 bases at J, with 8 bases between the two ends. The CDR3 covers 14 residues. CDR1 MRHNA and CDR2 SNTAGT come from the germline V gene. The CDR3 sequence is CASSSDNSGNTIYF. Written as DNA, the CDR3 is TGTGCCAGCAGTTCCGATAACTCTGGAAACACCATATATTTT.

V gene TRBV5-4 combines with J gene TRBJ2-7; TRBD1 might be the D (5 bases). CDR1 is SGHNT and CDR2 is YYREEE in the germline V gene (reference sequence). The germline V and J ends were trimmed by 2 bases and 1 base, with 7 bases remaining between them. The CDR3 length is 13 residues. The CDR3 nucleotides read TGTGCCAGCAGCTTCGACAGATCCTACGAGCAGTACTTC. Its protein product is CASSFDRSYEQYF.

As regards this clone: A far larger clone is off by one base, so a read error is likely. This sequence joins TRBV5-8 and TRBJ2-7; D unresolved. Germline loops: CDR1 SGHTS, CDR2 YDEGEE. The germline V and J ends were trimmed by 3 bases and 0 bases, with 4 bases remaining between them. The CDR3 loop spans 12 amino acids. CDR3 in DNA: TGTGCCAGCAGCTCTAGCTCCTACGAGCAGTACTTC. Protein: CASSSSSYEQYF.

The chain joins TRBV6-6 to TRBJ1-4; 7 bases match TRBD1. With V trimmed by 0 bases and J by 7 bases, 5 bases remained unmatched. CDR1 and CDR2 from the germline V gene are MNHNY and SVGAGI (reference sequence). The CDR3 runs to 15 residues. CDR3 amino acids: CASSYSRGGSEKLFF. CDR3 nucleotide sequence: TGTGCCAGCAGTTACTCGAGAGGGGGCAGTGAAAAACTGTTTTTT.

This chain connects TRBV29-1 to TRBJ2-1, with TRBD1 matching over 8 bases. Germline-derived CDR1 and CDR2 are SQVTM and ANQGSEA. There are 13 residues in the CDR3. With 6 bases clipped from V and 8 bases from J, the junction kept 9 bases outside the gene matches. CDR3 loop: CSVEHRGSDEQFF. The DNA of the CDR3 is TGCAGCGTGGAACACAGGGGGTCGGATGAGCAGTTCTTC.

The CDR3 nucleotides are TGTGCCAGCAGCGGGGGGGGAGAACTGAACACTGAAGCTTTCTTT. This sequence encodes CASSGGGELNTEAFF. The rearrangement links TRBV21-1 to TRBJ1-1. TRBV21-1 is assigned pseudogene status. This CDR3 has 15 amino acids.

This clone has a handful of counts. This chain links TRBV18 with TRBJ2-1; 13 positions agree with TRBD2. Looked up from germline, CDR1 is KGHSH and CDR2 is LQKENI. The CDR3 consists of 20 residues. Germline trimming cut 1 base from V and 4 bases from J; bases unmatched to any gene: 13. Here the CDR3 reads CASSPLGQRTSGGEYNEQFF. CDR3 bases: TGTGCCAGCTCACCACTGGGACAGCGGACTAGCGGGGGAGAGTACAATGAGCAGTTCTTC.

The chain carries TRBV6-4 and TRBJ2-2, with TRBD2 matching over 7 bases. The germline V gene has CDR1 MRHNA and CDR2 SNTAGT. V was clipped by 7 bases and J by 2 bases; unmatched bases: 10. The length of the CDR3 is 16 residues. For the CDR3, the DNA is TGTGCCAGCAAGACTACCAGCGGGGCCAACACCGGGGAGCTGTTTTTT. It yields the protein CASKTTSGANTGELFF.

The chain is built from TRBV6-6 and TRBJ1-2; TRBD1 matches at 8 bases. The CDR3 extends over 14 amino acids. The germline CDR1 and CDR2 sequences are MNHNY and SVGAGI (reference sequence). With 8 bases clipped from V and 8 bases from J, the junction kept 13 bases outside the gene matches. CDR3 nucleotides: TGTGCCAGCGAGGGCAGGGGGCAAGTGGAGGGCTACACCTTC. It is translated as CASEGRGQVEGYTF.

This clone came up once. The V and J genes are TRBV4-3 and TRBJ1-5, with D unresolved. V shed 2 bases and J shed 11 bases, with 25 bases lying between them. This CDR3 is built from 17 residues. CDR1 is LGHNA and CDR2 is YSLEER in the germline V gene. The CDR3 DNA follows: TGCGCCAGCAGCCAATCCAAGGGATCCGGACTTGCGGGAGCCCAGCATTTT. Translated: CASSQSKGSGLAGAQHF.

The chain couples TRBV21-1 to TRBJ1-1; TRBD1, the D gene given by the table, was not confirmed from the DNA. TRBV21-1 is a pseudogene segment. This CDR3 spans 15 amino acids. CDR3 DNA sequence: TGTGCCCCACGACAGGGGGGAATAGGTAACACTGAAGCTTTCTTT. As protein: CAPRQGGIGNTEAFF.

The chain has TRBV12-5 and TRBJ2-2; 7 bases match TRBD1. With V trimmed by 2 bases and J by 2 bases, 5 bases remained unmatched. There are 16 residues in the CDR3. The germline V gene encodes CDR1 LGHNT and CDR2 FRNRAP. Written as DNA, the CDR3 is TGTGCTAGTGGTTTGCTGACAGGGCTCAACACCGGGGAGCTGTTTTTT. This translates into CASGLLTGLNTGELFF. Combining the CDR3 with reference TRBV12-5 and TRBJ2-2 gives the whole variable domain DARVTQTPRHKVTEMGQEVTMRCQPILGHNTVFWYRQTMMQGLELLAYFRNRAPLDDSGMPKDRFSAEMPDATLATLKIQPSEPRDSAVYFCASGLLTGLNTGELFFGEGSRLTVL.

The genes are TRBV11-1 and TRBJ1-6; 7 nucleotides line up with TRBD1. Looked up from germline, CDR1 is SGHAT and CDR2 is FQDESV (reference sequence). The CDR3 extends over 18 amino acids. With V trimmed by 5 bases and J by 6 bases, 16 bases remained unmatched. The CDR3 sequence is CASSELTGTVTLNSPLHF. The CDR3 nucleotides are TGTGCCAGCAGCGAACTCACCGGGACAGTAACTCTTAATTCACCCCTCCACTTT.

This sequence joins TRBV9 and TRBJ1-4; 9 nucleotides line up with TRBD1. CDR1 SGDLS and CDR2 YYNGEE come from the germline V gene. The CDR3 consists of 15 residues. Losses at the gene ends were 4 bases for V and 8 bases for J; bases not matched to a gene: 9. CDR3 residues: CASSPGTGTIEKLFF. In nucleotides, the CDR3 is TGTGCCAGCAGCCCGGGGACAGGGACGATCGAAAAACTGTTTTTT.

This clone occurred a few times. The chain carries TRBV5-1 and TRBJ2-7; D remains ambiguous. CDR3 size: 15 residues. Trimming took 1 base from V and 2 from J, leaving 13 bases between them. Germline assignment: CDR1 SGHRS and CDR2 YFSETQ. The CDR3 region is CASSLNGQPPYEQYF. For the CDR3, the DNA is TGCGCCAGCAGCTTGAATGGCCAGCCACCCTACGAGCAGTACTTC.